The rows below give T cell receptor beta chains drawn from one sample of a study of blood T cell repertoires in COVID-19. Only in-frame clones appear in the TCRdb table, and some are missing; sequencing was by immunoSEQ multiplex PCR. The sample consists of tens of thousands of clones, roughly 86% of them appearing once. The sequenced material came from peripheral blood. These receptors originate from a woman in her sixties or seventies with acute or convalescent COVID-19. Each CDR3 is given with its conserved first and last residue. The D gene is left open where the match is weak. A row's size may be missing; if present it is once, few, many or a size class.

CDR3nt: TGTGCCAGTAGTATGGAGGGGCAGAACACTGAAGCTTTCTTT
CDR3aa: CASSMEGQNTEAFF
abundance: .
v_gene: TRBV19
j_gene: TRBJ1-1
d_gene: .

CDR3nt: TGTGCCAGCAGGCAGACAGATTACACTTCACCCCTCCACTTT
CDR3aa: CASRQTDYTSPLHF
abundance: .
v_gene: TRBV2
j_gene: TRBJ1-6
d_gene: .

CDR3nt: TGCAGCGTCGACAGGGGGCAGGAGACCCAGTACTTC
CDR3aa: CSVDRGQETQYF
abundance: .
v_gene: TRBV29-1
j_gene: TRBJ2-5
d_gene: TRBD1

CDR3nt: TGCGCCAGCACTGGTGGGACACCGAACACTGAAGCTTTCTTT
CDR3aa: CASTGGTPNTEAFF
abundance: .
v_gene: TRBV5-1
j_gene: TRBJ1-1
d_gene: .

CDR3nt: TGTGCCAGCAGTGAACAACCCTACAGGGTGAACTATGGCTACACCTTC
CDR3aa: CASSEQPYRVNYGYTF
abundance: .
v_gene: TRBV6-1
j_gene: TRBJ1-2
d_gene: .

CDR3nt: TGTGCCAGCAACCTCAACCAGGGTCTCTATGGCTACACCTTC
CDR3aa: CASNLNQGLYGYTF
abundance: .
v_gene: TRBV7-2
j_gene: TRBJ1-2
d_gene: .

CDR3nt: TGTGCCAGCAGCAAATTCCCTCAGGGGGCTGTAGCAGCTTTCTTT
CDR3aa: CASSKFPQGAVAAFF
abundance: few
v_gene: TRBV21-1
j_gene: TRBJ1-1
d_gene: .

CDR3nt: TGTGCCTGGGGAGGTGGAGGAGGGAGGGAGACCCAGTACTTC
CDR3aa: CAWGGGGGRETQYF
abundance: .
v_gene: TRBV30
j_gene: TRBJ2-5
d_gene: .

CDR3nt: TGTGCCAGCAGCTTGCTACAGGACACTGAAGCTTTCTTT
CDR3aa: CASSLLQDTEAFF
abundance: .
v_gene: TRBV12-3/TRBV12-4
j_gene: TRBJ1-1
d_gene: .

CDR3nt: TGTGCCAGCAGGTTAACAGGGGGGAATACTGAAGCTTTCTTT
CDR3aa: CASRLTGGNTEAFF
abundance: .
v_gene: TRBV7-9
j_gene: TRBJ1-1
d_gene: TRBD1

CDR3nt: TGTGCTAGTGGTTTGTCAGGGGCCAATGAGCAGTTCTTC
CDR3aa: CASGLSGANEQFF
abundance: .
v_gene: TRBV12-5
j_gene: TRBJ2-1
d_gene: .

CDR3nt: TGTGCCAGCAGCCAAGGAGAACTTCACTACGAGCAGTACTTC
CDR3aa: CASSQGELHYEQYF
abundance: .
v_gene: TRBV4-2
j_gene: TRBJ2-7
d_gene: .

CDR3nt: TGTGCCAGCAGCTTACAAGGGGCTAGCGGTTACAATGAGCAGTTCTTC
CDR3aa: CASSLQGASGYNEQFF
abundance: .
v_gene: TRBV7-3
j_gene: TRBJ2-1
d_gene: TRBD2

CDR3nt: TGTGCCAGCGTCCCGGGACAGGGCTCCTACAATGAGCAGTTCTTC
CDR3aa: CASVPGQGSYNEQFF
abundance: .
v_gene: TRBV6-5
j_gene: TRBJ2-1
d_gene: TRBD1

CDR3nt: TGTGCCAGCAGACGAGGGACTAGCGGGGGGGCAGGGGAGCAGTACTTC
CDR3aa: CASRRGTSGGAGEQYF
abundance: .
v_gene: TRBV27
j_gene: TRBJ2-7
d_gene: TRBD2

CDR3nt: TGTGCCATCAGTGACCCAGCGGGGGGGCCCTACAATGAGCAGTTCTTC
CDR3aa: CAISDPAGGPYNEQFF
abundance: .
v_gene: TRBV10-3
j_gene: TRBJ2-1
d_gene: TRBD2

CDR3nt: TGTGCCACTCAGGGGGGTTTAGTCTACGAGCAGTACTTC
CDR3aa: CATQGGLVYEQYF
abundance: .
v_gene: TRBV28
j_gene: TRBJ2-7
d_gene: .

CDR3nt: TGTGCCAGCAGTGTACAGGGTAACTATGGCTACACCTTC
CDR3aa: CASSVQGNYGYTF
abundance: .
v_gene: TRBV7-9
j_gene: TRBJ1-2
d_gene: .

CDR3nt: TGTGCCAGCAGTTTGACAGGTCAAGTGGCACAGTTCTTC
CDR3aa: CASSLTGQVAQFF
abundance: few
v_gene: TRBV12-3/TRBV12-4
j_gene: TRBJ2-1
d_gene: .

CDR3nt: TGTGCCAGTAGTACTACAGGGACAGTGAATTGGGGGACAGATACGCAGTATTTT
CDR3aa: CASSTTGTVNWGTDTQYF
abundance: .
v_gene: TRBV19
j_gene: TRBJ2-3
d_gene: TRBD1

CDR3nt: TGTGCCAGCGTAAATCGCGGGGAGCTGTTTTTT
CDR3aa: CASVNRGELFF
abundance: .
v_gene: TRBV3-1/TRBV3-2
j_gene: TRBJ2-2
d_gene: .

CDR3nt: TGTGCCAGCAGCTTGGCCGCAGGCTACGAGCAGTACTTC
CDR3aa: CASSLAAGYEQYF
abundance: .
v_gene: TRBV5-5
j_gene: TRBJ2-7
d_gene: .

CDR3nt: TGCGCCAGCAGCACCGGGACAGGGGGCGGCGAGCAGTACTTC
CDR3aa: CASSTGTGGGEQYF
abundance: .
v_gene: TRBV5-1
j_gene: TRBJ2-7
d_gene: TRBD1

CDR3nt: TGTGCCAGCAGTCTCTCACAGGGGGCGCGAGGGCAGTTCTTC
CDR3aa: CASSLSQGARGQFF
abundance: .
v_gene: TRBV6-6
j_gene: TRBJ2-1
d_gene: TRBD1

CDR3nt: TGTGCCAGCAGCTCTCGGGGGGGCAGGACAGATACGCAGTATTTT
CDR3aa: CASSSRGGRTDTQYF
abundance: .
v_gene: TRBV7-2
j_gene: TRBJ2-3
d_gene: TRBD2

CDR3nt: TGTGCCAGCAGCTTGGCGTGGACAGGGGTAAAGACCCAGTACTTC
CDR3aa: CASSLAWTGVKTQYF
abundance: .
v_gene: TRBV5-4
j_gene: TRBJ2-5
d_gene: TRBD1

CDR3nt: TGTGCCAGCAGCTTCAGCGCCAGATCGGATGAGCAGTTCTTC
CDR3aa: CASSFSARSDEQFF
abundance: once
v_gene: TRBV7-8
j_gene: TRBJ2-1
d_gene: .

CDR3nt: TGTGCCTGGTGGGGACAGGGGGTCAACACTGAAGCTTTCTTT
CDR3aa: CAWWGQGVNTEAFF
abundance: .
v_gene: TRBV30
j_gene: TRBJ1-1
d_gene: TRBD1

CDR3nt: TGTGCCAGCAGCCCGGATACCGGGGGCATTCAGTACTTC
CDR3aa: CASSPDTGGIQYF
abundance: few
v_gene: TRBV7-8
j_gene: TRBJ2-4
d_gene: .

CDR3nt: TGTGCCAGCAGCTTTTTCGTTGGAGATAGCAATCAGCCCCAGCATTTT
CDR3aa: CASSFFVGDSNQPQHF
abundance: .
v_gene: TRBV7-2
j_gene: TRBJ1-5
d_gene: .

CDR3nt: TGTGCCAGTAGTATAGCCCGGGGGGGCCATGAGCAGTTCTTC
CDR3aa: CASSIARGGHEQFF
abundance: .
v_gene: TRBV19
j_gene: TRBJ2-1
d_gene: TRBD2

CDR3nt: TGTGCCAGCAGTTTACCCGGGACAGCTAATGAAAAACTGTTTTTT
CDR3aa: CASSLPGTANEKLFF
abundance: .
v_gene: TRBV28
j_gene: TRBJ1-4
d_gene: TRBD1

CDR3nt: TGTGCCAGTAGTACCCGGACTAGCGGGGTTTACAATGAGCAGTTCTTC
CDR3aa: CASSTRTSGVYNEQFF
abundance: .
v_gene: TRBV19
j_gene: TRBJ2-1
d_gene: TRBD2

CDR3nt: TGTGCCAGCAGCTTAATTTGGGGGACATTAAACACCGGGGAGCTGTTTTTT
CDR3aa: CASSLIWGTLNTGELFF
abundance: .
v_gene: TRBV7-8
j_gene: TRBJ2-2
d_gene: .

CDR3nt: TGTGCCAGCAGCCCCTTCATAGGACTAGCGGGGGGCGGGGATACGCAGTATTTT
CDR3aa: CASSPFIGLAGGGDTQYF
abundance: .
v_gene: TRBV4-2
j_gene: TRBJ2-3
d_gene: TRBD2

CDR3nt: TGTGCCAGCAGCATGACAGGGGGCGAGCAGTACTTC
CDR3aa: CASSMTGGEQYF
abundance: .
v_gene: TRBV7-8
j_gene: TRBJ2-7
d_gene: TRBD1

CDR3nt: TGTGCCAGCAGCGTAGTTGTGGGAGGCCCGAACACCGGGGAGCTGTTTTTT
CDR3aa: CASSVVVGGPNTGELFF
abundance: .
v_gene: TRBV9
j_gene: TRBJ2-2
d_gene: .

CDR3nt: TGTGCCAGCTCACCTGTCGGGGGGCAAGAGACCCAGTACTTC
CDR3aa: CASSPVGGQETQYF
abundance: .
v_gene: TRBV18
j_gene: TRBJ2-5
d_gene: TRBD2

CDR3nt: TGTGCCAGCAGCTTAACAGGGTATAGTGAAAAACTGTTTTTT
CDR3aa: CASSLTGYSEKLFF
abundance: .
v_gene: TRBV7-2
j_gene: TRBJ1-4
d_gene: .

CDR3nt: TGCAGCGTTATGCCCAGGATGAACACTGAAGCTTTCTTT
CDR3aa: CSVMPRMNTEAFF
abundance: few
v_gene: TRBV29-1
j_gene: TRBJ1-1
d_gene: .

CDR3nt: TGTGCCAGCAGCGTCGCAACAGGGTACAATGAGCAGTTCTTC
CDR3aa: CASSVATGYNEQFF
abundance: .
v_gene: TRBV9
j_gene: TRBJ2-1
d_gene: .

CDR3nt: TGTGCCAGTAGTGCCTCCCGGACTAGCGGGAGGGCCGCCTACAATGAGCAGTTCTTC
CDR3aa: CASSASRTSGRAAYNEQFF
abundance: .
v_gene: TRBV19
j_gene: TRBJ2-1
d_gene: TRBD2

CDR3nt: TGTGCCAGCAGCTCCCAGGGGTTGGGTGAAAAACTGTTTTTT
CDR3aa: CASSSQGLGEKLFF
abundance: .
v_gene: TRBV11-2
j_gene: TRBJ1-4
d_gene: .

CDR3nt: TGTGCCAGCAGCCCTTTTAGGAGTAGCGAGCAGTACTTC
CDR3aa: CASSPFRSSEQYF
abundance: .
v_gene: TRBV7-9
j_gene: TRBJ2-7
d_gene: .

CDR3nt: TGTGCCAGCAGCTTAGGACTAGCCGAGCAGTTCTTC
CDR3aa: CASSLGLAEQFF
abundance: .
v_gene: TRBV7-9
j_gene: TRBJ2-1
d_gene: TRBD2

CDR3nt: TGTGCCAGCAGGAAGGGACTAGCGGGGGCCATTGAGCAGTTCTTC
CDR3aa: CASRKGLAGAIEQFF
abundance: .
v_gene: TRBV6-5
j_gene: TRBJ2-1
d_gene: TRBD2

CDR3nt: TGTGCCAGCAGTGGCCAAGGACAGGGGGGGCTTGACGAGCAGTACTTC
CDR3aa: CASSGQGQGGLDEQYF
abundance: .
v_gene: TRBV25-1
j_gene: TRBJ2-7
d_gene: TRBD1

CDR3nt: TGCAGCGTTGCGAGAGAATCCACGGGTGAGCAGTACTTC
CDR3aa: CSVARESTGEQYF
abundance: .
v_gene: TRBV29-1
j_gene: TRBJ2-7
d_gene: .

CDR3nt: TGTGCCAGCAGCGTAGGAACAGGGGCAACTAATGAAAAACTGTTTTTT
CDR3aa: CASSVGTGATNEKLFF
abundance: .
v_gene: TRBV9
j_gene: TRBJ1-4
d_gene: TRBD1

CDR3nt: TGCGCCAGCAGACAGACAGAAAACTTTAACTATGGCTACACCTTC
CDR3aa: CASRQTENFNYGYTF
abundance: .
v_gene: TRBV5-1
j_gene: TRBJ1-2
d_gene: .

CDR3nt: TGTGCCAGCAGTGCCACCCGGGGACAGGGGTACGAGCAGTACTTC
CDR3aa: CASSATRGQGYEQYF
abundance: .
v_gene: TRBV27
j_gene: TRBJ2-7
d_gene: TRBD1

CDR3nt: TGTGCCAGCAGTCCTCACCTATACACTGAAGCTTTCTTT
CDR3aa: CASSPHLYTEAFF
abundance: .
v_gene: TRBV12-3/TRBV12-4
j_gene: TRBJ1-1
d_gene: .

CDR3nt: TGTGCCAGCAGTTTAGCCGGGGCCTACGAGCAGTACTTC
CDR3aa: CASSLAGAYEQYF
abundance: .
v_gene: TRBV27
j_gene: TRBJ2-7
d_gene: .

CDR3nt: TGTGCCAGCTCACCCGGGACAGGGGAATACTACGAGCAGTACTTC
CDR3aa: CASSPGTGEYYEQYF
abundance: .
v_gene: TRBV18
j_gene: TRBJ2-7
d_gene: TRBD1

CDR3nt: TGTGCCAGCAGCGTAATCTCTGATGGGCAGAAGCAGTTCTTC
CDR3aa: CASSVISDGQKQFF
abundance: .
v_gene: TRBV9
j_gene: TRBJ2-1
d_gene: .

CDR3nt: TGTGCCAGCAGCGGCGCAGGGGGCGTATTTGGCTACACCTTC
CDR3aa: CASSGAGGVFGYTF
abundance: .
v_gene: TRBV27
j_gene: TRBJ1-2
d_gene: TRBD1